This record covers a single TCR beta chain. Its matching antigen is unknown. The sample comes from a study of long-term antiretroviral therapy in people with HIV. The study's findings and limits: Blood in the study was drawn between the mid-2000s and the late 2010s, possibly under older ART regimens, which may be less effective than current ones. After ART, diversity increased yet remained lower than transplant donor controls.

The assay used was immunoSEQ (version v3.0), run at survey level. TCRdb keeps only in-frame clones here, not all; method: immunoSEQ multiplex PCR. This table has about 20,000 clones, around 89% appearing once. Here the sequenced sample was unsorted PBMCs, taken 4.2 years after starting antiretroviral therapy. This receptor was taken from a man aged 45-65 years with HIV.

This CDR3 is CASSQTTGSSNYGYTF. CDR3 nucleotide sequence: TGTGCCAGCAGCCAGACGACAGGGAGCTCTAACTATGGCTACACCTTC. V and J are TRBV5-8 and TRBJ1-2; 7 bases agree with TRBD1. Germline trimming cut 4 bases from V and 0 bases from J; bases unmatched to any gene: 9. The CDR3 loop spans 16 amino acids. Germline values: CDR1 SGHTS, CDR2 YDEGEE.